The 7 T cell receptor beta chains presented below share a single source sample, sequenced in a study of T cell repertoires in cytomegalovirus infection. What these receptors recognize is not known. TCRdb ran MiXCR on the reads and lists one entry per CDR3 protein. The sample lists about a million distinct CDR3 sequences, roughly 31% occurring once. This specimen was cultured CD8+ T cells from PBMCs, taken from culture after CMV antigen stimulation. The receptors were sampled from a human donor in good health (CMV status not recorded). Some clones in this sample may be carry-over from other donors' samples.

This clonotype was observed many times. CDR3 sequence (DNA): TGTGCCAGCATTCCTGACCGAGGATACTACAATGAGCAGTTCTTC. Protein product: CASIPDRGYYNEQFF. The rearrangement links TRBV6-1 to TRBJ2-1; D unclear. Looked up from germline, CDR1 is MNHNS and CDR2 is SASEGT. The CDR3 contains 15 residues. Trimming took off 7 bases at V and 3 bases at J, with 16 bases between the two ends.

In this sample, this clonotype turned up many times. The chain employs TRBV28 and TRBJ1-1; tentative D call: TRBD1 (6 bases). Germline V gene sequence: CDR1 MDHEN, CDR2 SYDVKM. This CDR3 has 15 residues. V was cut by 5 bases and J by 0 bases, with 13 bases left in between. The CDR3 nucleotides read TGTGCCAGCAGTCCCCCCAGGGGATTGAACACTGAAGCTTTCTTT. Protein sequence: CASSPPRGLNTEAFF.

Written as DNA, the CDR3 is TGTGCCAGCAGTTACCCAGGTAGTGGGTACGGAGGGTACACCTTC. Encoded protein: CASSYPGSGYGGYTF. The V gene is TRBV6-5, the J gene TRBJ1-2; no firm D call. The V and J ends lost 2 bases and 11 bases respectively, with 21 bases between them. CDR1 is MNHEY and CDR2 is SVGAGI in the germline V gene. The CDR3 is made up of 15 amino acids.

The rearrangement links TRBV27 to TRBJ2-5; 10 bases match TRBD1. V shed 4 bases, J shed 5 bases, and the junction held 7 bases outside the gene matches. Per the germline V gene, CDR1 is MNHEY and CDR2 is SMNVEV (reference sequence). The CDR3 contains 15 residues. The CDR3 coding sequence is TGTGCCAGCAGTTCCCGGGACAGGGGAGCGGAGACCCAGTACTTC. Protein product: CASSSRDRGAETQYF.

This clonotype was counted at least ten times. This chain uses TRBV7-9 with TRBJ2-2, with 7 bases fitting TRBD2. The V and J ends lost 5 bases and 0 bases, in that order; junction bases with no gene match: 3. Germline assignment: CDR1 SEHNR and CDR2 FQNEAQ (reference sequence). The CDR3 extends over 15 amino acids. The CDR3 protein is CASSQGLSNTGELFF. The CDR3 region has the DNA TGTGCCAGCAGCCAGGGACTATCGAACACCGGGGAGCTGTTTTTT.

The V gene is TRBV27, the J gene TRBJ2-4, with D possibly matching TRBD2 (6 bases). The V end lost 7 bases, the J end lost 1 base, and 14 bases lay between the germline ends. Germline V gene lookup returns CDR1 MNHEY and CDR2 SMNVEV (reference sequence). The CDR3 runs 15 residues. The CDR3 DNA reads TGTGCCAGCACCCAAATCGGAGGGGCCAAAAACATTCAGTACTTC. Amino acids: CASTQIGGAKNIQYF.

This clonotype has just a few counts. The chain employs TRBV12-3 or TRBV12-4 and TRBJ2-7, with 9 positions matching TRBD2. The CDR3 runs 15 residues. After removal of 3 bases from V and 5 bases from J, the junction contained 8 bases not matched to a gene. CDR3 protein: CASSFGLAGTHEQYV. The CDR3, as DNA: TGTGCCAGCAGTTTCGGTCTAGCGGGGACGCACGAGCAGTACGTC.